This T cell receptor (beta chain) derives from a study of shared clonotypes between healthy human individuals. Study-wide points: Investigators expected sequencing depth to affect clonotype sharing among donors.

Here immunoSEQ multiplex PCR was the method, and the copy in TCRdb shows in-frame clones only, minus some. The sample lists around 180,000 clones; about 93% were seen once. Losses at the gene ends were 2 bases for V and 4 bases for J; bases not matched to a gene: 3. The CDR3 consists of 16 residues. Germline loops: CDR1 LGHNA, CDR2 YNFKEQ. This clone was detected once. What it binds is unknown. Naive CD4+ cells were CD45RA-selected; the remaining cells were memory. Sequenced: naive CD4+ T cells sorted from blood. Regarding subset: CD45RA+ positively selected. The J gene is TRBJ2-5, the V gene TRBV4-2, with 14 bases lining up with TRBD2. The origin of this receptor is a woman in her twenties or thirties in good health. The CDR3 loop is CASSQRLAGGGETQYF. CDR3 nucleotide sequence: TGTGCCAGCAGCCAACGACTAGCGGGAGGGGGAGAGACCCAGTACTTC.